The TCR beta chain under discussion was sequenced for a study of regulatory T cells in long-lasting Graves disease. This clonotype was seen ten or more times. Its antigen is still unknown. Investigators prepared the TCR beta libraries by applying iRepertoire HTBI primers and Arm-PCR of CDR3 regions. From the multiplex PCR reads, TCRdb called clonotypes with MiXCR, one entry per CDR3 protein. Of about 470,000 distinct CDR3 sequences detected, 15% to 20% appear once; the ten largest clones hold more than 10%. Study-level points and caveats: Persistent disease preferred TRBV28, TRBJ1-2 and TRBJ2-5.

Documented time point: newly diagnosed GD, antithyroid drugs for less than 3 months. RNA isolated from PBMCs was used to make the TCR library. CDR3 length: 15 residues. Trimming pared 3 bases from V and 3 bases from J, leaving 15 bases between. CDR1 and CDR2 (germline): SNHLY, FYNNEI. The data were also submitted as part of a second study, on T cells in Graves' hyperthyroidism and ophthalmopathy.

The TCR originated in a middle-aged man with Graves disease. The V gene is TRBV2, the J gene TRBJ2-7, with D perhaps TRBD2 (5 bases). Sample: peripheral blood mononuclear cells (PBMCs), taken at new diagnosis, from a patient treated with antithyroid drugs. This chain's CDR3 is CASSENGPGYYEQYF. In DNA, the CDR3 is TGTGCCAGCAGTGAGAATGGCCCGGGATACTACGAGCAGTACTTC.